This T cell receptor beta chain was identified during a study of cytomegalovirus exposure and HLA in healthy donors. The germline V gene encodes CDR1 SGHTA and CDR2 FQGTGA. V was shortened by 2 bases and J by 4 bases, with 12 bases between the two germline ends. CDR3 length: 15 amino acids. General study findings and limits: Trimming of TCR beta V- and J-genes showed a link, identified in a later analysis, to a missense DCLRE1C variant. Three chains linked to CMV were shown in vitro to be specific for CMV antigens.

Comments on this clone: As yet, its antigen is unknown.

PCR employed 60 Vbeta and 13 Jbeta primers. TCRdb keeps only in-frame clones here, not all; method: immunoSEQ multiplex PCR. Of 150,000 to 200,000 clones in the sample, roughly three quarters were seen once. The sample was PBMCs. This receptor was obtained from a male donor in good health and CMV-seronegative. This rearrangement joins TRBV7-3 to TRBJ2-1; possible D gene TRBD2, 6 bases. CDR3 loop: CASSLSTGGYNEQFF. CDR3 nucleotides: TGTGCCAGCAGCTTATCAACCGGGGGTTACAATGAGCAGTTCTTC. Combining the CDR3 with reference TRBV7-3 and TRBJ2-1 gives the whole variable domain GAGVSQTPSNKVTEKGKYVELRCDPISGHTALYWYRQSLGQGPEFLIYFQGTGAADDSGLPNDRFFAVRPEGSVSTLKIQRTERGDSAVYLCASSLSTGGYNEQFFGPGTRLTVL.